A single sample is the source of the 27 T cell receptor beta chains below, sequenced in a study of regulatory T cells in long-lasting Graves disease. CDR3 regions were amplified by Arm-PCR using iRepertoire HTBI primers to build TCR beta libraries. TCRdb processed the multiplex PCR reads anew with MiXCR; each CDR3 protein has one entry. The sample has fewer than 400,000 distinct CDR3 sequences, roughly 18% seen once; the top ten hold about two fifths. Time point indicated: newly diagnosed GD, antithyroid drugs for less than 3 months. PBMC RNA was the source of the TCR library. Sample: peripheral blood mononuclear cells (PBMCs), taken at new diagnosis, from a patient treated with antithyroid drugs. The source is a female donor with Graves disease.

The chain has TRBV7-8 and TRBJ2-1; D is unresolved. Trimming took off 4 bases at V and 12 bases at J, with 28 bases between the two ends. Germline V lookup: CDR1 SGHVS, CDR2 FQNEAQ. The CDR3 is 17 amino acids. The CDR3, as DNA: TGTGCCAGCAGCTCTGCTTTTGCAGGTAGATTGAACTACGGGCAGTTCTTC. Its translation: CASSSAFAGRLNYGQFF.

In its sample, this clonotype was seen a few times. The chain combines TRBV7-2 with TRBJ2-2; the D gene is possibly TRBD2 (6 bases). Germline V lookup: CDR1 SGHTA, CDR2 FQGNSA. The CDR3 consists of 16 residues. V lost 1 base and J lost 4, with 13 bases in between. The CDR3 sequence: CASSLVSGGVTGELFF. The CDR3 DNA sequence: TGTGCCAGCAGCTTAGTCAGCGGCGGGGTCACCGGGGAGCTGTTTTTT.

This clonotype was picked up many times. CDR3 sequence (DNA): TGCAGTGCTAGTGGAGGGTGGGAGGCGGGTAATGAGCAGTTCTTC. Translating it yields CSASGGWEAGNEQFF. The chain joins TRBV20-1 to TRBJ2-1; TRBD2 might be the D (6 bases). The ends were cut back, 3 bases at V and 7 bases at J, with 19 bases in the middle. Germline CDR1 is DFQATT and CDR2 is SNEGSKA (reference sequence). CDR3 length: 15 residues.

This clonotype was detected ten times or more. V and J are TRBV27 and TRBJ2-5; D may be TRBD2 (5 bases). This CDR3 has 15 amino acids. The V end lost 8 bases, the J end lost 2 bases, and 18 bases lay between the germline ends. Looked up from germline, CDR1 is MNHEY and CDR2 is SMNVEV (reference sequence). This chain's CDR3 is CASPPGGRSQETQYF. The CDR3 DNA sequence: TGTGCCAGCCCCCCTGGAGGCAGGTCTCAAGAGACCCAGTACTTC.

This clonotype was seen repeatedly, ten times or more. This chain connects TRBV5-6 to TRBJ1-2; tentatively, D is TRBD1 (6 bases). This CDR3 spans 13 amino acids. The germline V gene encodes CDR1 SGHDT and CDR2 YYEEEE. The germline V and J ends were trimmed by 8 bases and 7 bases, with 18 bases remaining between them. The CDR3 DNA is TGTGCCAGTGTCGCGGGGACAACTATTGGCTACACCTTC. Its protein is CASVAGTTIGYTF.

This clonotype was detected only a few times. CDR3 loop: CASSPLRSATYEQYF. The CDR3 DNA reads as TGTGCCAGCAGCCCCCTTCGTAGCGCAACTTACGAGCAGTACTTC. V is TRBV7-8 and J is TRBJ2-7; perhaps TRBD2 as D (5 bases). The ends were cut back, 5 bases at V and 4 bases at J, with 18 bases in the middle. The CDR3 covers 15 residues. Germline CDR1 and CDR2: SGHVS and FQNEAQ.

This clonotype was found many times. The chain carries TRBV20-1 and TRBJ2-3; no definite D call. V was clipped by 2 bases and J by 3 bases, with 6 bases between them. The CDR3 is made up of 12 amino acids. In germline, CDR1 is DFQATT, CDR2 SNEGSKA (reference sequence). CDR3 region: CSARIWTDTQYF. The CDR3 DNA follows: TGCAGTGCTAGAATCTGGACAGATACGCAGTATTTT.

This clonotype was seen a handful of times. This chain links TRBV18 with TRBJ2-2, with 11 bases identical to TRBD2. This CDR3 has 16 amino acids. Germline V CDR1 and CDR2: KGHSH, LQKENI. V shed 0 bases and J 4 bases; nucleotides not matched to a gene: 1. CDR3 DNA sequence: TGTGCCAGCTCACCACCGCTAGCGGGGGGCACCGGGGAGCTGTTTTTT. This sequence encodes CASSPPLAGGTGELFF.

This clonotype was picked up many times. The rearrangement links TRBV12-5 to TRBJ2-1; TRBD2 aligns across 14 bases. V was clipped by 0 bases and J by 5 bases; unmatched bases: 3. Per the germline V gene, CDR1 is LGHNT and CDR2 is FRNRAP. The CDR3 consists of 17 residues. The CDR3 nucleotides read TGTGCTAGTGGTTTGGTCCCGGGACTAGCGGGAGACAATGAGCAGTTCTTC. Encoded protein: CASGLVPGLAGDNEQFF. Combining the CDR3 with reference TRBV12-5 and TRBJ2-1 gives the whole variable domain DARVTQTPRHKVTEMGQEVTMRCQPILGHNTVFWYRQTMMQGLELLAYFRNRAPLDDSGMPKDRFSAEMPDATLATLKIQPSEPRDSAVYFCASGLVPGLAGDNEQFFGPGTRLTVL.

In its sample, this clonotype was seen a few times. The J gene is TRBJ1-2, the V gene TRBV28, with D perhaps TRBD1 (5 bases). The length of the CDR3 is 14 residues. Trimming removed 6 bases from V and 4 bases from J, with 15 bases in between. The germline CDR1 and CDR2 sequences are MDHEN and SYDVKM. The CDR3 region has the DNA TGTGCCAGCAGCCCTGGACACGGCCGCTATGGCTACACCTTC. It encodes CASSPGHGRYGYTF.

The rearrangement uses TRBV20-1 and TRBJ2-1; 7 bases line up with TRBD2. Per germline, CDR1 DFQATT and CDR2 SNEGSKA (reference sequence). CDR3 length: 14 amino acids. The junction had 8 bases not matched to a gene; V was cut back by 3 bases and J by 6 bases. DNA of the CDR3: TGCAGTGCTAGGGCTAGACTAGCTCGCAATGAGCAGTTCTTC. As protein: CSARARLARNEQFF.

CDR3 in amino acids: CASSLSSAGNTYNEQFF. Written as DNA, the CDR3 is TGTGCCAGCAGCTTATCATCGGCGGGCAATACGTACAATGAGCAGTTCTTC. The V call is TRBV7-9, the J call TRBJ2-1, with D possibly matching TRBD2 (5 bases). V was clipped by 2 bases and J by 4 bases, with 18 bases between them. This CDR3 region has 17 residues. CDR1 and CDR2 from the germline V gene are SEHNR and FQNEAQ (reference sequence).

This chain connects TRBV30 to TRBJ2-5, with D perhaps matching TRBD2 (5 bases). The V end was cut by 7 bases, the J end by 1 base, with 19 bases between. This CDR3 contains 15 residues. CDR1 and CDR2 (germline): GTSNPN, SVGIG (reference sequence). CDR3 sequence: CASSSELVIQETQYF. The CDR3 coding sequence is TGTGCCTCCTCTTCCGAACTAGTGATCCAAGAGACCCAGTACTTC. Combining the CDR3 with reference TRBV30 and TRBJ2-5 gives the whole variable domain SQTIHQWPATLVQPVGSPLSLECTVEGTSNPNLYWYRQAAGRGLQLLFYSVGIGQISSEVPQNLSASRPQDRQFILSSKKLLLSDSGFYLCASSSELVIQETQYFGPGTRLLVL.

This clonotype was seen only a few times. The chain is built from TRBV20-1 and TRBJ2-7; 13 nucleotides line up with TRBD2. Unmatched junction bases numbered 5, after V lost 5 bases and J lost 4 bases. Germline CDR1 reads DFQATT; CDR2 reads SNEGSKA (reference sequence). This CDR3 is 14 amino acids long. The CDR3 DNA follows: TGCAGTGCTGGGAGGACTAGCGGGAGTTACGAGCAGTACTTC. It is translated as CSAGRTSGSYEQYF.

V usage is TRBV27 and J usage is TRBJ2-1, with 15 bases identical to TRBD2. Germline V lookup: CDR1 MNHEY, CDR2 SMNVEV (reference sequence). This CDR3 has 15 amino acids. J lost 9 bases, V lost 5 bases, and 5 bases had no gene match. The CDR3 DNA is TGTGCCAGCAGTCCGGGACTAGCGGGAGGTATTGAGCAGTTCTTC. Translation gives CASSPGLAGGIEQFF.

This clonotype was recorded at least ten times. The rearrangement joins TRBV28 to TRBJ2-1; D may be TRBD1 (6 bases). Germline lookup yields CDR1 MDHEN and CDR2 SYDVKM. Trimming took off 7 bases at V and 1 base at J, with 14 bases between the two ends. The CDR3 extends over 15 amino acids. CDR3 protein: CASIVPGTSYNEQFF. In nucleotides, the CDR3 is TGTGCCAGCATCGTCCCCGGGACATCCTACAATGAGCAGTTCTTC.

This clonotype was seen ten or more times. The CDR3 is CASSGTDYGYTF. For the CDR3, the DNA is TGTGCCAGCAGCGGGACGGACTATGGCTACACCTTC. V usage is TRBV12-3 or TRBV12-4 and J usage is TRBJ1-2, with D perhaps TRBD1 (5 bases). Trimming stripped 6 bases from V and 3 bases from J, with 8 bases between. This CDR3 spans 12 amino acids.

This clonotype was picked up many times. This chain joins TRBV18 and TRBJ2-5, with 7 bases fitting TRBD1. Germline assignment: CDR1 KGHSH and CDR2 LQKENI. CDR3 size: 14 residues. V shed 4 bases and J 4 bases; nucleotides not matched to a gene: 6. The CDR3 coding sequence is TGTGCCAGCTCACTAACTCGACAGGGAGAGACCCAGTACTTC. Translation: CASSLTRQGETQYF. The whole variable domain, remainder taken from reference TRBV18 and TRBJ2-5, is NAGVMQNPRHLVRRRGQEARLRCSPMKGHSHVYWYRQLPEEGLKFMVYLQKENIIDESGMPKERFSAEFPKEGPSILRIQQVVRGDSAAYFCASSLTRQGETQYFGPGTRLLVL.

The chain joins TRBV4-2 to TRBJ2-2, with 7 bases identical to TRBD2. Germline values: CDR1 LGHNA, CDR2 YNFKEQ. The CDR3 has 16 residues. The V segment lost 6 bases and the J segment 8 bases; nucleotides outside the gene matches: 15. For the CDR3, the DNA is TGTGCCAGCAGTTTTGCGGGAGCAAGCTCCTCGGGGGAGCTGTTTTTT. Translating it yields CASSFAGASSSGELFF.

At least ten counts were recorded for this clonotype. V is TRBV7-8 and J is TRBJ2-1, with 8 bases identical to TRBD1. The CDR3 spans 16 residues. Germline V gene lookup returns CDR1 SGHVS and CDR2 FQNEAQ. The V segment lost 5 bases and the J segment 1 base; nucleotides outside the gene matches: 7. CDR3 bases: TGTGCCAGCAGCCTATGGGACAGGCGTTCCTACAATGAGCAGTTCTTC. Residues: CASSLWDRRSYNEQFF.

This clonotype was picked up many times. Its ends do not fully match the called genes, so a read error is possible. The rearrangement joins TRBV9 to TRBJ2-1, with a tentative D call TRBD2 (5 bases). There are 15 residues in the CDR3. The V gene's germline CDR1 is SGDLS and CDR2 YYNGEE. The CDR3 spells CASSLAGSRGNEQFF. CDR3 DNA: TGCGCCAGCAGCTTGGCGGGTAGTCGGGGTAATGAGCAGTTCTTC.

Here the CDR3 reads CASSAQNTGELFF. For the CDR3, the DNA is TGTGCCAGCAGCGCCCAAAACACCGGGGAGCTGTTTTTT. The chain recombines TRBV7-8 with TRBJ2-2; D gene ambiguous. CDR3 length: 13 amino acids. Per germline, CDR1 SGHVS and CDR2 FQNEAQ. V was trimmed by 5 bases and J by 2 bases, leaving 6 bases between them.

This clonotype was counted between two and nine times. The rearrangement joins TRBV19 to TRBJ2-5, with D possibly being TRBD1 (6 bases). This CDR3 has 11 residues. CDR1 is LNHDA, CDR2 SQIVND, per germline (reference sequence). The ends were cut back, 6 bases at V and 7 bases at J, with 9 bases in the middle. CDR3: CASSEGGTQYF. CDR3 nucleotide sequence: TGTGCCAGTAGCGAAGGGGGGACCCAGTACTTC.

This clonotype has at least ten counts. V is TRBV28 and J is TRBJ2-3; 11 nucleotides line up with TRBD2. The germline CDR1 and CDR2 sequences are MDHEN and SYDVKM. J lost 2 bases, V lost 7 bases, and 5 bases had no gene match. The CDR3 covers 15 residues. This CDR3 is CASKLAGEVTDTQYF. The DNA of the CDR3 is TGTGCCAGCAAACTAGCGGGAGAGGTCACAGATACGCAGTATTTT.

This clonotype has ten or more counts. In DNA, the CDR3 is TGCGCCAGCAGCCCAGGTGTAACTAGCGGGAGCTATGAGCAGTTCTTC. Encoded protein: CASSPGVTSGSYEQFF. This chain connects TRBV5-1 to TRBJ2-1, with 11 nucleotides matching TRBD2. The trim removed 4 bases at V and 8 bases at J, leaving 11 bases unmatched. Germline-derived CDR1 and CDR2 are SGHRS and YFSETQ. The CDR3 totals 16 residues.

This clonotype occurred many times. The rearrangement links TRBV7-8 to TRBJ2-1, with 9 bases aligning to TRBD2. Germline V gives CDR1 SGHVS, CDR2 FQNEAQ. V lost 4 bases, J lost 5 bases, and 12 bases stayed unmatched. The CDR3 runs to 17 residues. In DNA form, the CDR3 reads TGTGCCAGCAGCTCGCTGAAAAGACTAGCGGATAACAATGAGCAGTTCTTC. It encodes CASSSLKRLADNNEQFF.

In this sample, this clonotype turned up many times. The CDR3 nucleotides are TGTGCCACCAGGGGGGACGGCCACACTGAAGCTTTCTTT. The encoded protein is CATRGDGHTEAFF. V usage is TRBV24-1 and J usage is TRBJ1-1, with D perhaps matching TRBD1 (5 bases). Germline CDR1 and CDR2: KGHDR and SFDVKD. The CDR3 has 13 amino acids. Trimming took off 7 bases at V and 3 bases at J, with 11 bases between the two ends.